The 14 T cell receptor beta chains reported below all come from one sample, sequenced in a study of blood T cell repertoires in COVID-19. Assay: immunoSEQ multiplex PCR; the TCRdb copy retains only in-frame clones and omits some. The sample shows 400,000 or so clones, 90% of them seen only once. Sequencing was done on a sample of PBMCs or T cells enriched from blood (not recorded which). The receptor source for this set is a young man who had recovered from COVID-19.

With respect to this clone: In the same sample, other DNA sequences code for this CDR3. V gene TRBV28 combines with J gene TRBJ1-6; the D is unclear. V lost 5 bases and J lost 7, with 12 bases in between. Germline loops: CDR1 MDHEN, CDR2 SYDVKM. The CDR3 length is 14 residues. CDR3 nucleotide sequence: TGTGCCAGCAGTCCAGGACTGAGAAATTCACCCCTCCACTTT. It specifies CASSPGLRNSPLHF.

The V gene is TRBV7-8, the J gene TRBJ1-3; possible D gene TRBD1, 5 bases. V lost 2 bases, J lost 2 bases, and 7 bases lay in between. The CDR3 extends over 14 amino acids. The germline V gene encodes CDR1 SGHVS and CDR2 FQNEAQ. The CDR3, as DNA: TGTGCCAGCAGCTTAATCAGGGCTGGAAACACCATATATTTT. Amino acids: CASSLIRAGNTIYF.

CDR3 DNA sequence: TGTGCGACCACCGGGCGGGCTCAACTAGGGGATACGCAGTATTTT. Protein sequence: CATTGRAQLGDTQYF. The chain carries TRBV10-3 and TRBJ2-3; possible D gene TRBD2, 5 bases. The CDR3 is 15 amino acids. The germline CDR1 and CDR2 sequences are ENHRY and SYGVKD.

V gene TRBV11-2 combines with J gene TRBJ2-1; 8 bases map to TRBD2. J lost 6 bases, V lost 8 bases, and 12 bases had no gene match. The CDR3 extends over 15 amino acids. The germline gives CDR1 SGHAT, CDR2 FQNNGV. The CDR3 DNA reads TGTGCCAGCCGTCTGCGGGAGGCAGGAGCCAATGAGCAGTTCTTC. Its translation: CASRLREAGANEQFF. Combining the CDR3 with reference TRBV11-2 and TRBJ2-1 gives the whole variable domain EAGVAQSPRYKIIEKRQSVAFWCNPISGHATLYWYQQILGQGPKLLIQFQNNGVVDDSQLPKDRFSAERLKGVDSTLKIQPAKLEDSAVYLCASRLREAGANEQFFGPGTRLTVL.

The V gene is TRBV6-5, the J gene TRBJ2-7; D is possibly TRBD2 (6 bases). The CDR3 is 14 amino acids. V lost 10 bases and J lost 4, with 20 bases in between. The V gene's germline CDR1 is MNHEY and CDR2 SVGAGI. Here the CDR3 reads CATTDDLASYEQYF. The CDR3 DNA is TGTGCCACCACGGACGACCTAGCGTCGTACGAGCAGTACTTC.

This rearrangement joins TRBV3-1 (or the pseudogene TRBV3-2) to TRBJ1-2, with D possibly matching TRBD1 (5 bases). The germline CDR1 and CDR2 sequences are LGHDT and YNNKEL (reference sequence). The CDR3 totals 14 residues. Trimming cost V 1 base and J 7 bases, with 13 bases left between them. The DNA for the CDR3 is TGTGCCAGCAGCCAAGCCACAGGAAGATCTGGCTACACCTTC. As protein: CASSQATGRSGYTF.

DNA of the CDR3: TGTGCCAGCAGCTTAGAGCCTGGTACTAGCAATCAGCCCCAGCATTTT. Its translation is CASSLEPGTSNQPQHF. The gene calls are TRBV7-8 and TRBJ1-5, with unresolved D. The CDR3 runs 16 residues. The V gene's germline CDR1 is SGHVS and CDR2 FQNEAQ. V was shortened by 1 base and J by 0 bases, with 10 bases between the two germline ends.

The gene calls are TRBV11-2 and TRBJ1-2, with a possible D match to TRBD1 (6 bases). The CDR3 is made up of 14 amino acids. The V end was cut by 1 base, the J end by 4 bases, with 10 bases between. CDR1 SGHAT and CDR2 FQNNGV come from the germline V gene. The CDR3 loop is CASSLVQDSYGYTF. The CDR3 DNA reads as TGTGCCAGCAGCTTAGTTCAGGACAGCTATGGCTACACCTTC. The full variable domain, its missing parts supplied by reference TRBV11-2 and TRBJ1-2, is EAGVAQSPRYKIIEKRQSVAFWCNPISGHATLYWYQQILGQGPKLLIQFQNNGVVDDSQLPKDRFSAERLKGVDSTLKIQPAKLEDSAVYLCASSLVQDSYGYTFGSGTRLTVV.

The chain is built from TRBV27 and TRBJ2-7; 11 nucleotides agree with TRBD2. V was pared by 9 bases and J by 2 bases, with 9 bases of the junction left unmatched. The CDR3 consists of 15 residues. The germline CDR1 and CDR2 sequences are MNHEY and SMNVEV (reference sequence). CDR3 coding DNA: TGTGCCAGTGCTCCGGGACTAGCGGCACCCTACGAGCAGTACTTC. Its protein is CASAPGLAAPYEQYF.

The CDR3 nucleotides read TGCAGCGTTCGACGGGGAATGAACACTGAAGCTTTCTTT. It encodes CSVRRGMNTEAFF. The chain is built from TRBV29-1 and TRBJ1-1; D remains unclear. V lost 5 bases and J 0 bases, leaving 10 bases between the germline ends. Germline values: CDR1 SQVTM, CDR2 ANQGSEA. The CDR3 spans 13 residues.

This clone was detected only once. DNA of the CDR3: TGTGCCAGCGGGGGAAGCAGGGGAATATTGGATGGCTACACCTTC. Residues: CASGGSRGILDGYTF. The chain combines TRBV28 with TRBJ1-2; possibly TRBD1 for D (6 bases). The CDR3 is 15 residues long. Germline assignment: CDR1 MDHEN and CDR2 SYDVKM. Trimming pared 8 bases from V and 6 bases from J, leaving 22 bases between.

The V and J genes are TRBV28 and TRBJ1-5, with TRBD1 matching over 7 bases. Germline V gene sequence: CDR1 MDHEN, CDR2 SYDVKM. Trimming cost V 6 bases and J 6 bases; bases outside gene matches: 8. The CDR3 contains 14 residues. The DNA for the CDR3 is TGTGCCAGCAGGTTCCAGGGGGAGAGTCAGCCCCAGCATTTT. It yields the protein CASRFQGESQPQHF.

Comment on this clone: The sample contains more than one DNA sequence encoding this CDR3. V and J are TRBV20-1 and TRBJ1-1; D remains unclear. Germline loops: CDR1 DFQATT, CDR2 SNEGSKA (reference sequence). The CDR3 has 11 amino acids. Trimming cost V 6 bases and J 1 base, with 6 bases left between them. CDR3 region: CSAPGNTEAFF. In DNA, the CDR3 is TGCAGTGCACCAGGGAACACTGAAGCTTTCTTT.

The rearrangement joins TRBV11-2 to TRBJ1-1, with a weak D call TRBD1 (5 bases). Trimming removed 5 bases at V and 5 bases at J, with 21 bases between. Per germline, CDR1 SGHAT and CDR2 FQNNGV. The CDR3 has 16 residues. Here the CDR3 reads CASSPDSGARGTEAFF. The CDR3 DNA sequence: TGTGCCAGCAGCCCTGATAGTGGGGCGCGGGGAACTGAAGCTTTCTTT.